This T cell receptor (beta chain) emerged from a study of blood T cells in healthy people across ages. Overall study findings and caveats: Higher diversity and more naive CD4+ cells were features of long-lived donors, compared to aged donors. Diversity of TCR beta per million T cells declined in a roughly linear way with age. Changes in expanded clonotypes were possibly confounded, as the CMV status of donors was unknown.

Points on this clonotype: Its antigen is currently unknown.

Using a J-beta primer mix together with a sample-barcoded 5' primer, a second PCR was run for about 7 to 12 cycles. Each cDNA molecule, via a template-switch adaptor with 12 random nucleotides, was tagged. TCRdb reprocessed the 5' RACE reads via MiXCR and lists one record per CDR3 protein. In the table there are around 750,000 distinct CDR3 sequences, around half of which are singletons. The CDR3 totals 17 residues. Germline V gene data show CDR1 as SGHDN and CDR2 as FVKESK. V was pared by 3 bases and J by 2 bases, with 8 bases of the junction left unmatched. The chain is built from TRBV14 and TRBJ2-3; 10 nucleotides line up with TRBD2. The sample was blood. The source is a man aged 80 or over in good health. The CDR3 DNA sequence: TGTGCCAGCAGCCATTGGGGACTAGCGTCCTCCACAGATACGCAGTATTTT. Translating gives CASSHWGLASSTDTQYF.